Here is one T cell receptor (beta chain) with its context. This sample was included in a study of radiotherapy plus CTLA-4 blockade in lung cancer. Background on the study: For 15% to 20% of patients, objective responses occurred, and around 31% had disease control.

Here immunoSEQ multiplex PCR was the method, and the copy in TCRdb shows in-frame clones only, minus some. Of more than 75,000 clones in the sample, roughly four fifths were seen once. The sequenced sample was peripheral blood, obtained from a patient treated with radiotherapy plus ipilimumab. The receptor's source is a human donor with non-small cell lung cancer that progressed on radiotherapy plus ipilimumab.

Written as DNA, the CDR3 is TGCGCCAGCAGCTTAGGAGACAGATATAGCAATCAGCCCCAGCATTTT. This gives the protein CASSLGDRYSNQPQHF. This rearrangement joins TRBV5-1 to TRBJ1-5; perhaps TRBD1 as D (5 bases). Looked up from germline, CDR1 is SGHRS and CDR2 is YFSETQ. The CDR3 runs 16 residues. The germline V and J ends were trimmed by 2 bases and 0 bases, with 12 bases remaining between them.